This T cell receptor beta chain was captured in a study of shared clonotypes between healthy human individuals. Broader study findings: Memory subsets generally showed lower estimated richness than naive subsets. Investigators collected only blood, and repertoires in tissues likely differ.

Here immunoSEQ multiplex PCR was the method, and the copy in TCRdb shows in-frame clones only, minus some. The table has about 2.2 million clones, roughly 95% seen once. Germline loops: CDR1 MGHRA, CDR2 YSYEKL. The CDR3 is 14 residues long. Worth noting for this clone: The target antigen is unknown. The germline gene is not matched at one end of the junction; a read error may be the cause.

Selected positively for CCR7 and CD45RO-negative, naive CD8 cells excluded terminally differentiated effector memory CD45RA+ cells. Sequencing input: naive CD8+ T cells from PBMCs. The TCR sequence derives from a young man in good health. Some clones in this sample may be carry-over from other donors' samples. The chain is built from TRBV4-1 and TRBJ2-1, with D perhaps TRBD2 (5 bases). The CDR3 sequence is CASSQAAIDNEQFF. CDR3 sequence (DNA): TGCGCCAGCAGTCAAGCGGCTATCGACAATGAGCAGTTCTTC.